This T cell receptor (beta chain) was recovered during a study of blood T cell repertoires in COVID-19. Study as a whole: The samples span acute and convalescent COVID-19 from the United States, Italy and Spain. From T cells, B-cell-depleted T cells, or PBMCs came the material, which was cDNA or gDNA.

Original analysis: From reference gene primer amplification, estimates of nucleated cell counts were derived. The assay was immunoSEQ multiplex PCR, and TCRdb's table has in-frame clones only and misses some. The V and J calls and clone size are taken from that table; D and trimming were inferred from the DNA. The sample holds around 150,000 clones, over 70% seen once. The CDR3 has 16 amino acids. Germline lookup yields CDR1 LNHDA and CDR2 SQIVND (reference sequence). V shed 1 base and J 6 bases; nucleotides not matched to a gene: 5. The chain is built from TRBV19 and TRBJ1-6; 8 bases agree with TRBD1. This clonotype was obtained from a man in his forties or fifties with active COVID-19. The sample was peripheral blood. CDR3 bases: TGTGCCAGTAGTATAGCCCCACAGGGGGGTAATTCACCCCTCCACTTT. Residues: CASSIAPQGGNSPLHF.